This T cell receptor beta chain was sequenced during a study of molecular identifiers for immune sequencing clone quantification. Naive CD8 T cells were FACS-sorted by CD8+CD4-CCR7+CD45RA+ markers. TCRdb reprocessed the PCR reads with MiXCR, giving one entry per CDR3 protein. The sample holds nearly 650,000 distinct CDR3 sequences, less than 30% seen once. CDR3 size: 15 residues. Trimming cost V 5 bases and J 5 bases; bases outside gene matches: 12. The germline V gene encodes CDR1 SEHNR and CDR2 FQNEAQ (reference sequence). J is TRBJ2-7 and V is TRBV7-9, with 7 positions matching TRBD2. The sample taken for sequencing was naive CD8+ T cells from blood, with Jurkat cell RNA spiked in. Described subset: FACS-sorted CD8+CD4-CCR7+CD45RA+ naive T cells. The sequence was collected from a human donor in good health. Some libraries in this study had Jurkat cell RNA spiked in. CDR3 loop: CASSNRVGGSNEQYF. CDR3 bases: TGTGCCAGCAGCAATCGGGTGGGCGGGAGCAACGAGCAGTACTTC.